A selection of T cell receptor beta chains follows, all from one sample in a study of cytomegalovirus exposure and HLA in healthy donors. Profiled with immunoSEQ multiplex PCR; TCRdb holds only in-frame clones, not every one. The sample shows 110,000 or so clones, approximately 80% of them seen only once. Sequences were obtained from PBMCs. These receptors came from a woman aged 25 to 39 in good health and CMV-seropositive. Each CDR3 is given with its conserved first and last residue. A D gene is named only where the DNA matches it firmly. A row's size may be missing; if present it is once, few, many or a size class.

CDR3 length: 14
V gene: TRBV21-1
D gene: .
clone size: few
J gene: TRBJ2-5
CDR3 protein: CASSMSGGEETQYF
CDR3 DNA: TGTGCCAGCAGCATGTCAGGGGGTGAGGAGACCCAGTACTTC

CDR3 length: 14
V gene: TRBV6-1
D gene: .
clone size: .
J gene: TRBJ1-1
CDR3 protein: CASSERERGTEAFF
CDR3 DNA: TGTGCCAGCAGTGAGAGAGAAAGAGGCACTGAAGCTTTCTTT

CDR3 length: 18
V gene: TRBV19
D gene: .
clone size: .
J gene: TRBJ1-5
CDR3 protein: CASSIGTPVEDSNQPQHF
CDR3 DNA: TGTGCCAGTAGTATAGGGACACCAGTTGAAGATAGCAATCAGCCCCAGCATTTT

CDR3 length: 14
V gene: TRBV7-9
D gene: TRBD1
clone size: .
J gene: TRBJ2-7
CDR3 protein: CASSRTGKSYEQYF
CDR3 DNA: TGTGCCAGCAGCCGGACAGGGAAGTCCTACGAGCAGTACTTC

CDR3 length: 13
V gene: TRBV28
D gene: .
clone size: .
J gene: TRBJ2-5
CDR3 protein: CASSSGQQETQYF
CDR3 DNA: TGTGCCAGCAGTTCCGGACAGCAAGAGACCCAGTACTTC

CDR3 length: 14
V gene: TRBV27
D gene: .
clone size: .
J gene: TRBJ2-1
CDR3 protein: CASSSRPGNNEQFF
CDR3 DNA: TGTGCCAGCAGTTCCCGACCGGGGAACAATGAGCAGTTCTTC

CDR3 length: 14
V gene: TRBV15
D gene: TRBD1
clone size: .
J gene: TRBJ1-2
CDR3 protein: CATSRGGQGYGYTF
CDR3 DNA: TGTGCCACCAGCAGAGGTGGACAGGGATATGGCTACACCTTC

CDR3 length: 13
V gene: TRBV2
D gene: .
clone size: .
J gene: TRBJ2-2
CDR3 protein: CASSQGRLRELFF
CDR3 DNA: TGTGCCAGCAGTCAGGGTCGCCTACGGGAGCTGTTTTTT

CDR3 length: 17
V gene: TRBV27
D gene: TRBD2
clone size: .
J gene: TRBJ2-1
CDR3 protein: CASNTLSGGVSYNEQFF
CDR3 DNA: TGTGCCAGCAATACTCTTTCGGGAGGGGTGTCCTACAATGAGCAGTTCTTC

CDR3 length: 15
V gene: TRBV10-1
D gene: .
clone size: .
J gene: TRBJ2-3
CDR3 protein: CASSDRQGGTDTQYF
CDR3 DNA: TGCGCCAGCAGTGATAGGCAGGGTGGAACAGATACGCAGTATTTT

CDR3 length: 15
V gene: TRBV10-1
D gene: TRBD1
clone size: .
J gene: TRBJ2-1
CDR3 protein: CASNRTGGLYNEQFF
CDR3 DNA: TGCGCCAGCAATAGGACAGGGGGCCTCTACAATGAGCAGTTCTTC

CDR3 length: 15
V gene: TRBV5-1
D gene: .
clone size: few
J gene: TRBJ1-1
CDR3 protein: CASSLAGGSNTEAFF
CDR3 DNA: TGCGCCAGCAGCTTGGCGGGGGGCTCGAACACTGAAGCTTTCTTT

CDR3 length: 16
V gene: TRBV7-9
D gene: TRBD1
clone size: .
J gene: TRBJ2-3
CDR3 protein: CSSSYPTGGSTDTQYF
CDR3 DNA: TGTTCCAGCAGCTACCCAACAGGGGGGAGCACAGATACGCAGTATTTT

CDR3 length: 18
V gene: TRBV5-1
D gene: TRBD2
clone size: .
J gene: TRBJ2-1
CDR3 protein: CASSLDLAAGGGAAEQFF
CDR3 DNA: TGCGCCAGCAGCTTGGACTTAGCTGCGGGCGGGGGGGCGGCTGAGCAGTTCTTC

CDR3 length: 14
V gene: TRBV6-6
D gene: TRBD1
clone size: .
J gene: TRBJ1-6
CDR3 protein: CASSLGTGVSPLHF
CDR3 DNA: TGTGCCAGCAGTTTGGGGACAGGGGTTTCACCCCTCCACTTT

CDR3 length: 12
V gene: TRBV30
D gene: .
clone size: .
J gene: TRBJ2-7
CDR3 protein: CAWSVMGGEQYF
CDR3 DNA: TGTGCCTGGAGTGTAATGGGGGGCGAGCAGTACTTC

CDR3 length: 14
V gene: TRBV2
D gene: TRBD1
clone size: once
J gene: TRBJ1-5
CDR3 protein: CASTGQGSGQPQHF
CDR3 DNA: TGTGCCAGCACTGGACAGGGGTCGGGACAGCCCCAGCATTTT

CDR3 length: 18
V gene: TRBV11-3
D gene: .
clone size: .
J gene: TRBJ1-1
CDR3 protein: CASTSRGGAPRSGTEAFF
CDR3 DNA: TGTGCCAGCACCTCACGGGGGGGGGCCCCCCGTTCGGGCACTGAAGCTTTCTTT

CDR3 length: 15
V gene: TRBV7-9
D gene: .
clone size: once
J gene: TRBJ2-3
CDR3 protein: CASSLAQATTDTQYF
CDR3 DNA: TGTGCCAGCAGCTTAGCGCAGGCTACCACAGATACGCAGTATTTT

CDR3 length: 16
V gene: TRBV2
D gene: .
clone size: .
J gene: TRBJ1-6
CDR3 protein: CASSESFFSYNSPLHF
CDR3 DNA: TGTGCCAGCAGTGAGTCCTTTTTCTCCTATAATTCACCCCTCCACTTT

CDR3 length: 11
V gene: TRBV2
D gene: .
clone size: few
J gene: TRBJ2-7
CDR3 protein: CASSETYEQYF
CDR3 DNA: TGTGCCAGCAGTGAAACCTACGAGCAGTACTTC

CDR3 length: 13
V gene: TRBV7-9
D gene: .
clone size: .
J gene: TRBJ2-7
CDR3 protein: CASSEAGFDEQYF
CDR3 DNA: TGTGCCAGCAGTGAGGCAGGGTTCGACGAGCAGTACTTC

CDR3 length: 16
V gene: TRBV7-8
D gene: TRBD2
clone size: once
J gene: TRBJ2-7
CDR3 protein: CASSLRLAGVARGQYF
CDR3 DNA: TGTGCCAGCAGCCTAAGACTAGCGGGCGTCGCTCGGGGGCAGTACTTC

CDR3 length: 13
V gene: TRBV7-9
D gene: .
clone size: .
J gene: TRBJ1-2
CDR3 protein: CAGSLALEGVNTF
CDR3 DNA: TGTGCCGGCAGCTTAGCGCTGGAAGGGGTCAACACCTTC

CDR3 length: 15
V gene: TRBV7-9
D gene: .
clone size: .
J gene: TRBJ1-2
CDR3 protein: CSSSLSDSLNYGYTF
CDR3 DNA: TGTTCCAGCAGCTTATCGGACAGCTTAAACTATGGCTACACCTTC